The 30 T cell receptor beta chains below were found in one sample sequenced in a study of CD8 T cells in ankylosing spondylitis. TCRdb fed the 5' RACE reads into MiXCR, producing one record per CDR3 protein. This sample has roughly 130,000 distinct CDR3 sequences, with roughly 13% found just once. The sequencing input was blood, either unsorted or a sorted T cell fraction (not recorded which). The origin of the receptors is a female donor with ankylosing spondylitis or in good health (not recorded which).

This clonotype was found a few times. The CDR3, as DNA: TGTGCCAGTAGTATTGGTAGGACAAGGATTACCGAGCAGTACTTC. It codes for CASSIGRTRITEQYF. The chain employs TRBV19 and TRBJ2-7, with a possible D match to TRBD1 (5 bases). Germline values: CDR1 LNHDA, CDR2 SQIVND (reference sequence). The CDR3 loop spans 15 amino acids. Trimming took off 3 bases at V and 6 bases at J, with 18 bases between the two ends.

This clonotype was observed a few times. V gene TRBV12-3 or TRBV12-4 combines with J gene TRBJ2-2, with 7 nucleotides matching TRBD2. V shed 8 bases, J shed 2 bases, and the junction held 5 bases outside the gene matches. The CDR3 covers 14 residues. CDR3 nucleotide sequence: TGTGCCAGCGCATCTAGCGGAAACACCGGGGAGCTGTTTTTT. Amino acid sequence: CASASSGNTGELFF.

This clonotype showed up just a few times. This CDR3 reads CASSWQDSYNEQFF. In DNA, the CDR3 is TGCGCCAGCAGCTGGCAAGACTCCTACAATGAGCAGTTCTTC. The chain links TRBV5-1 to TRBJ2-1; D gene ambiguous. CDR1 SGHRS and CDR2 YFSETQ come from the germline V gene. V was pared by 3 bases and J by 0 bases, with 7 bases between. The length of the CDR3 is 14 residues.

CDR3 loop: CASSFSDTSYNEQFF. The CDR3, as DNA: TGCGCCAGCAGCTTTTCGGACACTTCCTACAATGAGCAGTTCTTC. The chain employs TRBV5-1 and TRBJ2-1, with D perhaps matching TRBD1 (5 bases). CDR3 length: 15 residues. The V gene lost 2 bases and the J gene lost 1 base, with 10 bases spanning the gap. Germline-derived CDR1 and CDR2 are SGHRS and YFSETQ.

Written as DNA, the CDR3 is TGTGCCAGCTCCGCAGGAAAGGGAACTGAAGCTTTCTTT. It specifies CASSAGKGTEAFF. The gene calls are TRBV18 and TRBJ1-1; D is uncertain. V was pared by 6 bases and J by 5 bases, with 13 bases between. The germline CDR1 and CDR2 sequences are KGHSH and LQKENI. This CDR3 has 13 residues. Looking up the rest from reference TRBV18 and TRBJ1-1 gives the full variable domain: NAGVMQNPRHLVRRRGQEARLRCSPMKGHSHVYWYRQLPEEGLKFMVYLQKENIIDESGMPKERFSAEFPKEGPSILRIQQVVRGDSAAYFCASSAGKGTEAFFGQGTRLTVV.

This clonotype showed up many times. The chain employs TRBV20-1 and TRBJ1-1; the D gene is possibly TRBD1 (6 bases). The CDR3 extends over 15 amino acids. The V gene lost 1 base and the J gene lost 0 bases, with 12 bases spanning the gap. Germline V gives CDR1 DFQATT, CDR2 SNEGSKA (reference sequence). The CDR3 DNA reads TGCAGTGCTAGAGTAGGACAGAAGATGAACACTGAAGCTTTCTTT. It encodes CSARVGQKMNTEAFF.

The CDR3 DNA reads as TGTGCCAGCAGTCGGGACCAGTCCTACGAGCAGTACTTC. Translation gives CASSRDQSYEQYF. The V gene is TRBV2, the J gene TRBJ2-7; D may be TRBD1 or TRBD2 (5 bases each). The germline CDR1 and CDR2 sequences are SNHLY and FYNNEI. The ends were cut back, 5 bases at V and 1 base at J, with 9 bases in the middle. The CDR3 is made up of 13 amino acids.

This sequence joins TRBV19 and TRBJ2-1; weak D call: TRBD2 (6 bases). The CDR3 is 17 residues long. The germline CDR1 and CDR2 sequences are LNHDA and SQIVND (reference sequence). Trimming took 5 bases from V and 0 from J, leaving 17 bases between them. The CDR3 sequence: CASSLTGTSSSYNEQFF. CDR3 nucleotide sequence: TGTGCCAGTAGTCTTACCGGGACTTCCAGCTCCTACAATGAGCAGTTCTTC.

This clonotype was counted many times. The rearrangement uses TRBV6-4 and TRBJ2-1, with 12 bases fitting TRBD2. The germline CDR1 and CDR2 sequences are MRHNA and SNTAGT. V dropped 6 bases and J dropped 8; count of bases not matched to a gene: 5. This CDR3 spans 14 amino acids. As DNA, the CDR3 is TGTGCCAGCAGACGGACTAGCGGGAACTATGAGCAGTTCTTC. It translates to CASRRTSGNYEQFF.

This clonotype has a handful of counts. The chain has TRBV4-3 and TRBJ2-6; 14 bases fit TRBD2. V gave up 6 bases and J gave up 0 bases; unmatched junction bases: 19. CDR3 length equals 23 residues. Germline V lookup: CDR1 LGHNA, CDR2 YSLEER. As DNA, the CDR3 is TGCGCCAGCAGTCCTTCGGGACTAGCGGGAGAAGGCCCGCGTCGCTCTGGGGCCAACGTCCTGACTTTC. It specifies CASSPSGLAGEGPRRSGANVLTF.

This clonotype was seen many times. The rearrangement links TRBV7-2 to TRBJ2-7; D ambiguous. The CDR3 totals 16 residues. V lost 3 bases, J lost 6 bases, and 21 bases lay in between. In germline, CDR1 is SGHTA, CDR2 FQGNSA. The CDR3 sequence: CASSFGDSYFASEQYF. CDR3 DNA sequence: TGTGCCAGCAGCTTTGGCGATAGCTATTTCGCGTCCGAGCAGTACTTC.

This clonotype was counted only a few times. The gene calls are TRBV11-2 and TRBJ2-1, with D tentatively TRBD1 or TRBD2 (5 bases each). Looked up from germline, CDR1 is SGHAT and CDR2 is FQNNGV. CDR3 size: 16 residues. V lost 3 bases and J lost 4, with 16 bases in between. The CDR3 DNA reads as TGTGCCAGCAGCTTGGAGGCAGGGAGACTGTACAATGAGCAGTTCTTC. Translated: CASSLEAGRLYNEQFF.

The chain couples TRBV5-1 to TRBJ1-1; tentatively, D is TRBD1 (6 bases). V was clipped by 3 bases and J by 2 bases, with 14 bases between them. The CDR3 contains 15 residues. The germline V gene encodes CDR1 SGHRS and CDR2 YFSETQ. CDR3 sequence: CASSSLGTTNTEAFF. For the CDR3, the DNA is TGCGCCAGCAGCTCGTTAGGGACAACCAACACTGAAGCTTTCTTT.

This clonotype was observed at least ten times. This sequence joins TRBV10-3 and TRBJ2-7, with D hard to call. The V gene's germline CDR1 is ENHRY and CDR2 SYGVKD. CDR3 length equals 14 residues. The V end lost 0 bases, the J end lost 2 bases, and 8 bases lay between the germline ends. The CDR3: CAISESGRPYEQYF. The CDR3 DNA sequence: TGTGCCATCAGTGAGTCGGGTCGACCCTACGAGCAGTACTTC.

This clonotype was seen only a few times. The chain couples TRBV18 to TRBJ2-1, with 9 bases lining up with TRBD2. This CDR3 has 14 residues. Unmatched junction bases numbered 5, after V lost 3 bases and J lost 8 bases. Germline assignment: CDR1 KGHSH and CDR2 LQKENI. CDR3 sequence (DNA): TGTGCCAGCTCACCCGCTAGCGGGACCGATGAGCAGTTCTTC. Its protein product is CASSPASGTDEQFF.

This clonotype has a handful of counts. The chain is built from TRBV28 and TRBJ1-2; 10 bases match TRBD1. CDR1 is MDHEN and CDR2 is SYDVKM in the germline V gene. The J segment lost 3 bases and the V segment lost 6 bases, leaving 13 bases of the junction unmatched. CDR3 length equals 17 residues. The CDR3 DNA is TGTGCCAGCAGCGACTCGACAGGGGGCTTTAACCACTATGGCTACACCTTC. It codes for CASSDSTGGFNHYGYTF.

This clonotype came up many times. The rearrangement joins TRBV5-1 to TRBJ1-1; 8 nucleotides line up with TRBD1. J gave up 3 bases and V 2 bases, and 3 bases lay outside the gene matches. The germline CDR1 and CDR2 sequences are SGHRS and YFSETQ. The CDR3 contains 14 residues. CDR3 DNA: TGCGCCAGCAGCTTCGACAGGGGTGACACTGAAGCTTTCTTT. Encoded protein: CASSFDRGDTEAFF. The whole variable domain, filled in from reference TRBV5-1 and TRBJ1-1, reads KAGVTQTPRYLIKTRGQQVTLSCSPISGHRSVSWYQQTPGQGLQFLFEYFSETQRNKGNFPGRFSGRQFSNSRSEMNVSTLELGDSALYLCASSFDRGDTEAFFGQGTRLTVV.

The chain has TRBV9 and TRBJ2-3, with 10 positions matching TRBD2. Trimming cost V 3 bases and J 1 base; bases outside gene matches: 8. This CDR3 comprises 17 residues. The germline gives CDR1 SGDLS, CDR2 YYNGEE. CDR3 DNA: TGTGCCAGCAGCGGCCTTAAGAGCGGGAGGGGCACAGATACGCAGTATTTT. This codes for CASSGLKSGRGTDTQYF.

CDR3 sequence: CASSYRDTQYF. In DNA form, the CDR3 reads TGTGCCAGCAGTTACCGAGATACGCAGTATTTT. This chain connects TRBV6-6 to TRBJ2-3; D unclear. Germline values: CDR1 MNHNY, CDR2 SVGAGI (reference sequence). There are 11 residues in the CDR3. Deletions cut 2 bases from V and 5 bases from J, with 2 bases between.

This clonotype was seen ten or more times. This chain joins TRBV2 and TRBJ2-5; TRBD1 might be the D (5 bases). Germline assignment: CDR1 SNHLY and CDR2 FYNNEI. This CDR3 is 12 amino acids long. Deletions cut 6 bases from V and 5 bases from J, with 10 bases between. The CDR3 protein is CASSQGWETQYF. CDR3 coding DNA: TGTGCCAGCAGCCAGGGTTGGGAGACCCAGTACTTC.

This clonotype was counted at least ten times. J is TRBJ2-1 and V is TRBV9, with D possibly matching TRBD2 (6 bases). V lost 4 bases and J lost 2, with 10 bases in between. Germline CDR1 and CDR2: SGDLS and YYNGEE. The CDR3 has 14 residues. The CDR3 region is CASSPGGTYNEQFF. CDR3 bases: TGTGCCAGCAGCCCCGGGGGAACCTACAATGAGCAGTTCTTC.

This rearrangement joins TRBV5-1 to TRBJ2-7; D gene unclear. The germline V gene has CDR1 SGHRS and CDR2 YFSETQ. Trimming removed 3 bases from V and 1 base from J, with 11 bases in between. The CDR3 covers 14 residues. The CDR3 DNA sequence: TGCGCCAGCAGCTCGGGCCAGTCATCCTACGAGCAGTACTTC. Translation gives CASSSGQSSYEQYF. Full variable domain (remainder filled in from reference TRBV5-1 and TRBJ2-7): KAGVTQTPRYLIKTRGQQVTLSCSPISGHRSVSWYQQTPGQGLQFLFEYFSETQRNKGNFPGRFSGRQFSNSRSEMNVSTLELGDSALYLCASSSGQSSYEQYFGPGTRLTVT.

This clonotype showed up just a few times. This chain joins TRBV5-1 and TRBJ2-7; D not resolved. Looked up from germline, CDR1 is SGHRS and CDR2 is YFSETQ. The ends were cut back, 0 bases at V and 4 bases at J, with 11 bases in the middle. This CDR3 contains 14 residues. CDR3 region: CASSLVDGVYEQYF. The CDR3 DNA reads TGCGCCAGCAGCTTGGTCGATGGGGTTTACGAGCAGTACTTC.

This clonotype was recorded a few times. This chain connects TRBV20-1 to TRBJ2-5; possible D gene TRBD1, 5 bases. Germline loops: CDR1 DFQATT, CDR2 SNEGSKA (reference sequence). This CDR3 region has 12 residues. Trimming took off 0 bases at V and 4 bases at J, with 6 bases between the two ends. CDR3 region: CSARDQGETQYF. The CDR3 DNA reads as TGCAGTGCTAGAGATCAGGGAGAGACCCAGTACTTC.

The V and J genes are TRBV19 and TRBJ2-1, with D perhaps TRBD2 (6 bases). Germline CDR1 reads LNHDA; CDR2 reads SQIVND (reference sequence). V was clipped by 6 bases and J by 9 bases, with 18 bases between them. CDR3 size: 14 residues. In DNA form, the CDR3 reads TGTGCCAGTAGCATCCAGGAGGGAGTCGGTGAGCAGTTCTTC. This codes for CASSIQEGVGEQFF.

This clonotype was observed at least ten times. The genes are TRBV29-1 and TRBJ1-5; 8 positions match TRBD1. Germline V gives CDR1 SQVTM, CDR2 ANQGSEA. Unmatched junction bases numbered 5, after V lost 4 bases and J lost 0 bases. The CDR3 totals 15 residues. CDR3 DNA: TGCAGCGTTGCGGACAGGGATAATAGCAATCAGCCCCAGCATTTT. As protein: CSVADRDNSNQPQHF.

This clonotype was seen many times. The CDR3 spells CASSSGEFNTEAFF. For the CDR3, the DNA is TGCGCCAGCAGCTCCGGGGAGTTTAACACTGAAGCTTTCTTT. V and J are TRBV5-1 and TRBJ1-1; D unresolved. The CDR3 is 14 amino acids. V was trimmed by 3 bases and J by 2 bases, leaving 11 bases between them. In germline, CDR1 is SGHRS, CDR2 YFSETQ. Full variable domain (outside the CDR3, taken from reference TRBV5-1 and TRBJ1-1): KAGVTQTPRYLIKTRGQQVTLSCSPISGHRSVSWYQQTPGQGLQFLFEYFSETQRNKGNFPGRFSGRQFSNSRSEMNVSTLELGDSALYLCASSSGEFNTEAFFGQGTRLTVV.

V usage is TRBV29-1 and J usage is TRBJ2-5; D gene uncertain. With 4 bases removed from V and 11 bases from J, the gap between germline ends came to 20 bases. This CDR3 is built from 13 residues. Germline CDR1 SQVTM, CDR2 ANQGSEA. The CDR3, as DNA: TGCAGCGTTGCCAGTCCCGAGGTTGTTGGACAGTACTTC. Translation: CSVASPEVVGQYF. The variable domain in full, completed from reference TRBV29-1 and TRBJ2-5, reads SAVISQKPSRDICQRGTSLTIQCQVDSQVTMMFWYRQQPGQSLTLIATANQGSEATYESGFVIDKFPISRPNLTFSTLTVSNMSPEDSSIYLCSVASPEVVGQYFGPGTRLLVL.

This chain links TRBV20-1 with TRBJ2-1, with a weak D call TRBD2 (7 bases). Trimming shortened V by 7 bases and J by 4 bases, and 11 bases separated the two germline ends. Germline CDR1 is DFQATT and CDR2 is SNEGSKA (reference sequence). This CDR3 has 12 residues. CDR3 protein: CSVRGPYNEQFF. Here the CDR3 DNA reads TGCAGTGTGCGGGGGCCTTACAATGAGCAGTTCTTC.

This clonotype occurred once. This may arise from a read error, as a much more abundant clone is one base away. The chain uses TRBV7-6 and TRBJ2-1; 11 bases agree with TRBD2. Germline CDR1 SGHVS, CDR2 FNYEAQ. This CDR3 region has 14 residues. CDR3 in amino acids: CAGSRLAGNNEQFF. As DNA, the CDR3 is TGTGCCGGCAGCCGACTAGCGGGGAACAATGAGCAGTTCTTC.